These T cell receptor beta chains were read from a single sample in a study of blood T cell repertoires in COVID-19. Generated by immunoSEQ multiplex PCR, the TCRdb table keeps only in-frame clones and is missing some. The sample yields about 150,000 clones, roughly nine tenths seen once. Sequenced sample: peripheral blood. These receptor sequences come from a man aged 50-59 years with acute or convalescent COVID-19. The CDR3 runs from the conserved cysteine through the conserved F or W. Each record gives: CDR3 length, clone size, V gene, J gene, D gene, CDR3 DNA, CDR3 protein. D genes are given only for firm matches. Where a row states a size, it is once, few, many or the class of an expanded clone; other rows omit it.

cdr3_length: 18
clone_size: .
v_call: TRBV11-2
j_call: TRBJ1-5
d_call: TRBD1
cdr3_nt: TGTGCCAGCAGCTTAGGCAAGACGGGAACAGGGGTCGGTCAGCCCCAGCATTTT
cdr3_aa: CASSLGKTGTGVGQPQHF

cdr3_length: 11
clone_size: .
v_call: TRBV4-3
j_call: TRBJ1-1
d_call: .
cdr3_nt: TGCGCCAGCAGCCCCGAGAAGAAAGCTTTCTTT
cdr3_aa: CASSPEKKAFF

cdr3_length: 18
clone_size: .
v_call: TRBV28
j_call: TRBJ1-5
d_call: TRBD1
cdr3_nt: TGTGCCAGCAGTTTATTCTCGTTGGGGACAGCGAACAATCAGCCCCAGCATTTT
cdr3_aa: CASSLFSLGTANNQPQHF

cdr3_length: 15
clone_size: .
v_call: TRBV28
j_call: TRBJ1-2
d_call: TRBD1
cdr3_nt: TGTGCCAGCAGTACCCGGGGACAGTTATTGAATGGCTACACCTTC
cdr3_aa: CASSTRGQLLNGYTF

cdr3_length: 12
clone_size: .
v_call: TRBV7-8
j_call: TRBJ2-5
d_call: .
cdr3_nt: TGTGCCGGTGCGGGCAAAAGGGAGACCCAGTACTTC
cdr3_aa: CAGAGKRETQYF

cdr3_length: 16
clone_size: once
v_call: TRBV2
j_call: TRBJ1-2
d_call: .
cdr3_nt: TGTGCCAGCAGTGAAGCGCGTAATGCAGGGGTGCATGGCTACACCTTC
cdr3_aa: CASSEARNAGVHGYTF

cdr3_length: 15
clone_size: .
v_call: TRBV7-2
j_call: TRBJ2-3
d_call: TRBD1
cdr3_nt: TGTGCCAGCAGCTTTATGGGACAGGGGACAGATACGCAGTATTTT
cdr3_aa: CASSFMGQGTDTQYF

cdr3_length: 11
clone_size: .
v_call: TRBV19
j_call: TRBJ1-4
d_call: .
cdr3_nt: TGTGCCAGTCACCAGGCGGGAAAACTGTTTTTT
cdr3_aa: CASHQAGKLFF

cdr3_length: 13
clone_size: .
v_call: TRBV7-3
j_call: TRBJ1-1
d_call: .
cdr3_nt: TGTGCCAGCAGCTTAGACAGGAACACTGAAGCTTTCTTT
cdr3_aa: CASSLDRNTEAFF

cdr3_length: 17
clone_size: .
v_call: TRBV18
j_call: TRBJ2-6
d_call: .
cdr3_nt: TGTGCCAGCTCTTCAAACAGGATTTACTCTGGGGCCAACGTCCTGACTTTC
cdr3_aa: CASSSNRIYSGANVLTF

cdr3_length: 19
clone_size: .
v_call: TRBV19
j_call: TRBJ2-1
d_call: TRBD2
cdr3_nt: TGTGCCAGTAGGCCTACCGGGACTAGCGGGAGAAGGTCCTACAATGAGCAGTTCTTC
cdr3_aa: CASRPTGTSGRRSYNEQFF

cdr3_length: 19
clone_size: .
v_call: TRBV11-2
j_call: TRBJ2-1
d_call: TRBD2
cdr3_nt: TGTGCCAGCAGCACGGAAGCGGGAGGGCCAAGGGACCCCTACAATGAGCAGTTCTTC
cdr3_aa: CASSTEAGGPRDPYNEQFF

cdr3_length: 18
clone_size: .
v_call: TRBV4-2
j_call: TRBJ2-2
d_call: TRBD2
cdr3_nt: TGTGCCAGCAGCCAAGCGGTGGGCCCGGGACTAGCGGCCGGGGAGCTGTTTTTT
cdr3_aa: CASSQAVGPGLAAGELFF

cdr3_length: 11
clone_size: .
v_call: TRBV5-6
j_call: TRBJ1-1
d_call: .
cdr3_nt: TGTGCCAGCAGCTTCGGAGCTGAAGCTTTCTTT
cdr3_aa: CASSFGAEAFF

cdr3_length: 16
clone_size: .
v_call: TRBV11-2
j_call: TRBJ1-2
d_call: .
cdr3_nt: TGTGCCAGCAGCCCCGCAGGGGCCCCCAGGAACTATGGCTACACCTTC
cdr3_aa: CASSPAGAPRNYGYTF

cdr3_length: 15
clone_size: .
v_call: TRBV19
j_call: TRBJ2-1
d_call: TRBD2
cdr3_nt: TGTGCCAGTAGCTCCGCAAGCGGGGGGGCCAATGAGCAGTTCTTC
cdr3_aa: CASSSASGGANEQFF

cdr3_length: 16
clone_size: .
v_call: TRBV6-5
j_call: TRBJ1-3
d_call: .
cdr3_nt: TGTGCCAGCAGTTACTCAACAGCCGGCTCTGGAAACACCATATATTTT
cdr3_aa: CASSYSTAGSGNTIYF

cdr3_length: 14
clone_size: .
v_call: TRBV11-3
j_call: TRBJ2-1
d_call: .
cdr3_nt: TGTGCCAGCAGCTTAGTAGGCCGGGATGGTGAGCAGTTCTTC
cdr3_aa: CASSLVGRDGEQFF

cdr3_length: 15
clone_size: .
v_call: TRBV2
j_call: TRBJ2-1
d_call: .
cdr3_nt: TGTGCCAGCAGTGAAGGTCGGAGCTCCTACAATGAGCAGTTCTTC
cdr3_aa: CASSEGRSSYNEQFF

cdr3_length: 11
clone_size: .
v_call: TRBV20-1
j_call: TRBJ1-4
d_call: .
cdr3_nt: TGCAGTGCTAGTCGAGGTGAAAAACTGTTTTTT
cdr3_aa: CSASRGEKLFF

cdr3_length: 15
clone_size: .
v_call: TRBV6-5
j_call: TRBJ1-2
d_call: .
cdr3_nt: TGTGCCAGCATGGTTATCGGGGGATCTAACTATGGCTACACCTTC
cdr3_aa: CASMVIGGSNYGYTF

cdr3_length: 14
clone_size: .
v_call: TRBV19
j_call: TRBJ2-5
d_call: TRBD1
cdr3_nt: TGTGCCAGTAAACGGACAGGGGGCGCGGAGACCCAGTACTTC
cdr3_aa: CASKRTGGAETQYF

cdr3_length: 15
clone_size: .
v_call: TRBV11-1
j_call: TRBJ2-7
d_call: TRBD1
cdr3_nt: TGTGCCAGCAGCCGTCTGCGAGACAGGGCTGACGAGCAGTACTTC
cdr3_aa: CASSRLRDRADEQYF

cdr3_length: 13
clone_size: .
v_call: TRBV18
j_call: TRBJ1-1
d_call: .
cdr3_nt: TGTGCCAGCTCCCCTGGACTGAACTCTGAAGCTTTCTTT
cdr3_aa: CASSPGLNSEAFF

cdr3_length: 13
clone_size: .
v_call: TRBV10-1
j_call: TRBJ2-3
d_call: .
cdr3_nt: TGCGCCAGCAGTGAGTCTGGGCTAGCGCCGCAGTATTTT
cdr3_aa: CASSESGLAPQYF

cdr3_length: 14
clone_size: .
v_call: TRBV27
j_call: TRBJ2-1
d_call: TRBD2
cdr3_nt: TGTGCCAGCAGGACCGGGACTAGCGGCTCCGAGCAGTTCTTC
cdr3_aa: CASRTGTSGSEQFF

cdr3_length: 15
clone_size: .
v_call: TRBV10-3
j_call: TRBJ1-2
d_call: TRBD1
cdr3_nt: TGTGCCATCAGTCCCGGACAGGGTGTGGACTATGGCTACACCTTC
cdr3_aa: CAISPGQGVDYGYTF

cdr3_length: 16
clone_size: once
v_call: TRBV19
j_call: TRBJ1-4
d_call: TRBD1
cdr3_nt: TGTGCCAGTAACCGACCGGGGGACAGATCTAATGAAAAACTGTTTTTT
cdr3_aa: CASNRPGDRSNEKLFF